Reported below is one T cell receptor (beta chain). Antigen: not known. The data are from a study of cytomegalovirus exposure and HLA in healthy donors. Study outcomes and limitations: Excluded were some V segments that proved indistinguishable, including TRBV6-2 and TRBV6-3. On later analysis, the bulk of CMV-associated TCR beta chains appeared to be HLA-restricted.

The primer mix had 60 Vbeta and 13 Jbeta primers. Methods used by the authors: Counted up in a later analysis, unique TCR beta chains came to some 82 million, with around 12 million shared. Using immunoSEQ multiplex PCR, the repertoire was profiled, and TCRdb retains in-frame clones only, with some absent. The D gene and trimming were derived from the DNA, and the V and J assignments and clone size from that table. The repertoire holds fewer than 120,000 clones, with around 79% as singletons. Germline CDR1 and CDR2: SEHNR and FQNEAQ (reference sequence). With 5 bases clipped from V and 6 bases from J, the junction kept 10 bases outside the gene matches. The CDR3 sequence is 15 residues long.

The sample taken for sequencing was PBMCs. This TCR was sampled from a woman aged 25 to 39 in good health and CMV-seronegative. The chain has TRBV7-9 and TRBJ2-7; 10 nucleotides match TRBD1. CDR3 residues: CASSASGTGALEQYF. CDR3 nucleotide sequence: TGTGCCAGCAGCGCCTCCGGGACAGGGGCCCTCGAGCAGTACTTC.